This T cell receptor beta chain was identified during a study of shared clonotypes between healthy human individuals (dated by TCRdb to the early 2020s). Broadly, across the study: The cohort comprised two women and three men aged 18 to 49 years. To estimate repertoire size and how much clonotypes are shared between individuals, the study performed deep sequencing of blood TCR repertoires from roughly five healthy adults. Different laboratories and diverse techniques were used to prepare libraries and sequence TCR repertoires, to increase sequencing depth and limit assay-specific biases. Leukapheresis yielded between about 0.94 and 8.9 billion PBMCs per donor.

The donors were healthy, HIV-negative adults with no recently reported acute infections or vaccinations. Every donor was a Caucasian adult residing in Nashville, Tennessee, USA. In the unsorted samples, approximately 82 million PBMCs were counted, and genomic DNA was extracted using the QIAamp DNA Blood Mini kit. Blood was collected by leukapheresis, and PBMCs were isolated by Ficoll-Histopaque density gradient centrifugation and then cryopreserved in liquid nitrogen vapor phase. V gives up 5 bases and J gives up 0 bases, and the segment between their germline ends measures 11 bases. The CDR1 and CDR2 encoded by the germline V gene are MGHRA and YSYEKL. The CDR3 numbers 15 residues from cysteine through phenylalanine. Of all the DNA, just the CDR3 is kept, 45 bases in frame from base 1. Using the deep immunoSEQ assay, multiplex PCR amplified TCR CDR3 regions from genomic DNA. Extracted genomic DNA from each cell subset was spread evenly across all wells of several immunoSEQ 96-well plates, with each plate serving as a replicate. For unsorted PBMC, around 300 ng of genomic DNA, equivalent to around 30,000 T cell genomes, went into each replicate PCR. Ten immunoSEQ deep assay plates were used to sequence the unsorted PBMC genomic DNA. Purified libraries were measured with a Qubit 3.0 fluorometer, size-checked on a Bioanalyzer 2100, and measured again with the KAPA Library Quantification kit. A separate single-read 150-cycle Illumina NextSeq 550 flow cell was used to sequence each immunoSEQ 96-well plate. Per the original workflow: Because the immunoSEQ output held only junctional sequences and lacked quality scores, the filtering could not match the filtering applied to full-length reads. To assign V/J genes and CDR3, sequences were annotated against IMGT germline references using PyIR, a Python wrapper for IgBLAST v1.9. Any read was removed if the V/J assignment was weak (E-value above 1e-6), the CDR3 was missing, or the read contained stop codons, out-of-frame junctions, or ambiguous translated residues. A V3J clonotype was defined by an identical inferred V gene, J gene, and CDR3 amino acid sequence. Percentage overlap between repertoires was computed as shared unique clonotypes divided by the size of the smaller repertoire. Three approaches were used to assess repertoire richness: RTK rarefaction, the Chao1 estimator, and Recon v2.1 estimates of unobserved clonotypes. The source is immuneACCESS, and TCRdb retained only in-frame sequences with V and J called. Part of the clones is not carried over; for the studies checked, unresolved V genes explain less than half of this, and the remainder is unexplained. V and J calls and clone size are as listed in that table; D and trimming were resolved from the DNA. Present in this sample are under 600,000 clones, 75% to 80% of which were seen just once. The top ten constitute approximately 13% of the sample.

Concerning this clone itself: Its cognate antigen has yet to be identified. No qualities accompany the bases; no much larger clone lies one base away.

Study-level results and caveats: Sampling was limited to blood, and TCR repertoires in tissue likely differ from TCR repertoires in blood. Pairwise subsampling led to the expectation that sequencing depth would affect the degree of clonotype sharing among donors. Because the study included a small number of donors, the genetic and exposure-history diversity represented was limited.

The sample taken for sequencing was PBMCs. The rearranged chain carries TRBV4-1 and TRBJ1-5; no confident D gene assignment can be made. This receptor was obtained from a woman in her thirties or forties in good health. Some clones in this sample may be carry-over from other donors' samples. The bases are TGCGCCAGCAGCTTACGACAAAATAGCAATCAGCCCCAGCATTTT. Translated, this is CASSLRQNSNQPQHF.